This TCR beta chain appears in the sequencing data of a study of cytomegalovirus exposure and HLA in healthy donors. Sequenced by immunoSEQ multiplex PCR; TCRdb stores in-frame clones only, minus some. Counted here are about 82,000 clones, roughly 93% occurring once; the ten biggest clones make up approximately 0.69%. Per germline, CDR1 MRHNA and CDR2 SNTAGT. The CDR3 sequence is 16 residues long. Losses at the gene ends were 0 bases for V and 3 bases for J; bases not matched to a gene: 3. The sequence came from a man aged 18 to 30 in good health and CMV-seronegative. The sequenced sample was PBMCs. This chain connects TRBV6-4 to TRBJ2-1; 9 positions match TRBD2. The DNA of the CDR3 is TGTGCCAGCAGTGACTCGATGCGGGGGGGCTACAATGAGCAGTTCTTC. It yields the protein CASSDSMRGGYNEQFF.